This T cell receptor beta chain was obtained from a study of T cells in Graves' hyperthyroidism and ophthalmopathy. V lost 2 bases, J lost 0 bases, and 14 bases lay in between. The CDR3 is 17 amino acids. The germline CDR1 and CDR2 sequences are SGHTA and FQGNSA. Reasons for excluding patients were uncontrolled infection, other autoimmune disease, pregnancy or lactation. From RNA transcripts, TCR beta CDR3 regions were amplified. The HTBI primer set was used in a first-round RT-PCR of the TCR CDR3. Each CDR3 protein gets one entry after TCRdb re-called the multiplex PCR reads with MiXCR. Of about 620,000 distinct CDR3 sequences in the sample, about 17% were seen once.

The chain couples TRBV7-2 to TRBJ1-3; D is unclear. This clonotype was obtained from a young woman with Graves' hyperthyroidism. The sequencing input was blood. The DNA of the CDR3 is TGTGCCAGCAGCTTAACCAGCACTTTTAGCTCTGGAAACACCATATATTTT. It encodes CASSLTSTFSSGNTIYF.